Described below is a single T cell receptor beta chain sequence and its context. TCRdb derives one entry per CDR3 protein from the 5' RACE reads, leaving out DNA. The sample totals some 500,000 distinct CDR3 sequences. The data are from a study of T cells expressing NK-cell markers. Study-wide background: One of eight sequenced donors was HCMV-seronegative; the other seven were seropositive.

CDR3 length: 15 amino acids. Germline V gives CDR1 GTSNPN, CDR2 SVGIG (reference sequence). The receptor was isolated from a woman aged 45 to 65 in good health. The sequenced material came from blood T cells: a sorted CD56 or NKG2C T cell subset, CD4+ or CD8+ T cells, or bulk PBMC T cells (not recorded which). The chain carries TRBV30 and TRBJ1-4; as DNA is missing, the TRBD1 call by TCRdb cannot be tested. CDR3 in amino acids: CAWSIGGFSDEKLFF.